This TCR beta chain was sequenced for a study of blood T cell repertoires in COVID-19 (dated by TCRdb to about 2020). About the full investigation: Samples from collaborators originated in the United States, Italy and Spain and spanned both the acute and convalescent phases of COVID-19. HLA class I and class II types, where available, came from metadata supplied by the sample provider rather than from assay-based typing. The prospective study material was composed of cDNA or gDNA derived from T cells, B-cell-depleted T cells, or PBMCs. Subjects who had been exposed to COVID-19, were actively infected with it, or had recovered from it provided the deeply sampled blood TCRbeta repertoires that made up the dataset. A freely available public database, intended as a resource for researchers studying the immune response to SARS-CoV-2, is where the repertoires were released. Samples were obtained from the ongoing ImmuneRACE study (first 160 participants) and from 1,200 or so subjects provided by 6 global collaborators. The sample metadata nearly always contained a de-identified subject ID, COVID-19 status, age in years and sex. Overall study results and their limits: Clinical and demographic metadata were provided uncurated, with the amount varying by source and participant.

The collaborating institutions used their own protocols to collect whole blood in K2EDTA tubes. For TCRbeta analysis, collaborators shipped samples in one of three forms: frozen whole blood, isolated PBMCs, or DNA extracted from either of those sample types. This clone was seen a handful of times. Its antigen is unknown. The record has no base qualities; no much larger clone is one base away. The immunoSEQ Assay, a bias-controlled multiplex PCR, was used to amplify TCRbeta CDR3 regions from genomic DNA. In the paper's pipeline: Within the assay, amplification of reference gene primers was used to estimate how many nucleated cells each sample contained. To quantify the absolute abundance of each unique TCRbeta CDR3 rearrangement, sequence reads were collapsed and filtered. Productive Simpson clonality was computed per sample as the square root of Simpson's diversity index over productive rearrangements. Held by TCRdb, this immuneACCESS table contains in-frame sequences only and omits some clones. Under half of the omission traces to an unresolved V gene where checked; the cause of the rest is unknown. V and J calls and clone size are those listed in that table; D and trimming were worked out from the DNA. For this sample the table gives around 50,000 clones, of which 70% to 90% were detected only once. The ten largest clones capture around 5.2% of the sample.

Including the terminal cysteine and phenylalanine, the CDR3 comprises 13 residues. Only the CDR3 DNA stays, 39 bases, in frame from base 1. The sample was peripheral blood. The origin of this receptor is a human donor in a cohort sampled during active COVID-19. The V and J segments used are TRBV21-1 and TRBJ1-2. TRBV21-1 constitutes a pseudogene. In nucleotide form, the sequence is TGTGCCAGCAGCCATCACGGAGGGGATGGCTACACCTTC. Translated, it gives CASSHHGGDGYTF.